This T cell receptor beta chain originates from a study of cytomegalovirus exposure and HLA in healthy donors. Primers included in the PCR were 60 Vbeta and 13 Jbeta primers. Here immunoSEQ multiplex PCR was the method, and the copy in TCRdb shows in-frame clones only, minus some. The sample holds over 80,000 clones; about four fifths are singletons and the top ten take roughly 5.1%. The CDR3 consists of 15 residues. V trimming: 3 bases; J trimming: 3 bases; junction bases outside the gene matches: 7. In germline, CDR1 is SGHDT, CDR2 YYEEEE. The receptor was derived from a man aged 40-50 years in good health and CMV-seropositive. The specimen sequenced was PBMCs. The rearrangement joins TRBV5-6 to TRBJ2-3; 7 bases match TRBD1. The CDR3: CASSYDRASTDTQYF. In DNA form, the CDR3 reads TGTGCCAGCAGCTATGACAGGGCATCGACAGATACGCAGTATTTT. The complete variable domain, with remaining parts taken from reference TRBV5-6 and TRBJ2-3, reads DAGVTQSPTHLIKTRGQQVTLRCSPKSGHDTVSWYQQALGQGPQFIFQYYEEEERQRGNFPDRFSGHQFPNYSSELNVNALLLGDSALYLCASSYDRASTDTQYFGPGTRLTVL.